These 8 T cell receptor beta chains came from one sample sequenced in a study of identical twins. TCRdb independently ran MiXCR on the 5' RACE reads; one entry per CDR3 protein. The sample shows more than 1.5 million distinct CDR3 sequences, under 35% of them seen only once. Input material: cord blood. The source is a newborn girl in good health.

The genes are TRBV29-1 and TRBJ1-1; no reliable D call. Germline CDR1 and CDR2: SQVTM and ANQGSEA. CDR3 length equals 11 residues. V was trimmed by 0 bases and J by 8 bases, leaving 7 bases between them. The chain's CDR3 is CSVEDPGEAFF. The DNA for the CDR3 is TGCAGCGTTGAAGATCCGGGCGAAGCTTTCTTT.

This clonotype was picked up a small number of times. In nucleotides, the CDR3 is TGTGCCATCAGTGAGACTAGCGGGAACACCGGGGAGCTGTTTTTT. Translating it yields CAISETSGNTGELFF. This sequence joins TRBV10-3 and TRBJ2-2, with 8 bases aligning to TRBD2. Germline assignment: CDR1 ENHRY and CDR2 SYGVKD. The CDR3 length is 15 residues. V dropped 2 bases and J dropped 1; count of bases not matched to a gene: 0.

This clonotype came up a few times. V is TRBV5-1 and J is TRBJ1-1, with a tentative D call TRBD1 (6 bases). There are 13 residues in the CDR3. V was pared by 9 bases and J by 1 base, with 13 bases between. Germline V gene sequence: CDR1 SGHRS, CDR2 YFSETQ. Here the CDR3 DNA reads TGCGCCACCTCACCGACAGGGAACACTGAAGCTTTCTTT. It translates to CATSPTGNTEAFF.

This clonotype was found once. The genes are TRBV27 and TRBJ1-2; D ambiguous. Trimming stripped 3 bases from V and 6 bases from J, with 11 bases between. The CDR3 length is 13 residues. Germline CDR1 is MNHEY and CDR2 is SMNVEV (reference sequence). CDR3 loop: CASSFSGGDGYTF. DNA of the CDR3: TGTGCCAGCAGTTTCTCGGGCGGAGATGGCTACACCTTC.

In its sample, this clonotype was seen a few times. The rearrangement uses TRBV7-8 and TRBJ1-1; the D is unclear. V was trimmed by 0 bases and J by 1 base, leaving 9 bases between them. The CDR3 contains 15 residues. Germline CDR1 and CDR2: SGHVS and FQNEAQ. CDR3 nucleotides: TGTGCCAGCAGCTTAGCGCCCGAGCCGAACACTGAAGCTTTCTTT. This gives the protein CASSLAPEPNTEAFF.

The table lists this clonotype with a few counts. The rearrangement uses TRBV10-2 and TRBJ1-1, with 9 nucleotides matching TRBD1. Per germline, CDR1 WSHSY and CDR2 SAAADI. CDR3 size: 14 residues. Losses at the gene ends were 2 bases for V and 4 bases for J; bases not matched to a gene: 2. CDR3 region: CASSEGTGPTEAFF. CDR3 sequence (DNA): TGCGCCAGCAGTGAGGGGACAGGGCCCACTGAAGCTTTCTTT.

This sequence joins TRBV4-2 and TRBJ1-2, with 8 bases that match TRBD1. The CDR3 has 15 residues. In germline, CDR1 is LGHNA, CDR2 YNFKEQ. Unmatched junction bases numbered 7, after V lost 0 bases and J lost 7 bases. DNA of the CDR3: TGTGCCAGCAGCCAAGAACCCCAGGGGGCAGTTGGCTACACCTTC. The encoded protein is CASSQEPQGAVGYTF.

This clonotype has ten or more counts. The J gene is TRBJ2-5, the V gene TRBV29-1; 8 nucleotides line up with TRBD1. Germline values: CDR1 SQVTM, CDR2 ANQGSEA. The CDR3 is made up of 13 amino acids. The V segment lost 3 bases and the J segment 3 bases; nucleotides outside the gene matches: 3. The CDR3 protein is CSVDRGREETQYF. The DNA of the CDR3 is TGCAGCGTTGACAGGGGGCGGGAAGAGACCCAGTACTTC. Using reference TRBV29-1 and TRBJ2-5 for the parts outside the CDR3, the full variable domain is SAVISQKPSRDICQRGTSLTIQCQVDSQVTMMFWYRQQPGQSLTLIATANQGSEATYESGFVIDKFPISRPNLTFSTLTVSNMSPEDSSIYLCSVDRGREETQYFGPGTRLLVL.